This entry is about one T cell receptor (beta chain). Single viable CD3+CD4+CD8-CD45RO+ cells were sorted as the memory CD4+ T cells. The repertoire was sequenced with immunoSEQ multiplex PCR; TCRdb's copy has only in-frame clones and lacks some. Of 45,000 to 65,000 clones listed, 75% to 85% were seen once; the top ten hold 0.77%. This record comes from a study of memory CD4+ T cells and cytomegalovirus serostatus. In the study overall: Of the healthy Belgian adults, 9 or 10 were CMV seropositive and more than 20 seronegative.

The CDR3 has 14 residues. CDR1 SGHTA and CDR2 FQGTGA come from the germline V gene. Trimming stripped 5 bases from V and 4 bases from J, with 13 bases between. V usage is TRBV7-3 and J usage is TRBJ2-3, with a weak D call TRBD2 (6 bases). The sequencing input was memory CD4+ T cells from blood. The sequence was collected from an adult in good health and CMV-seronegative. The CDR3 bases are TGTGCCAGCAGCGCTGGGGGGACTTCAGATACGCAGTATTTT. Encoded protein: CASSAGGTSDTQYF.